The TCR beta chain described here comes from a study of blood T cells in healthy people across ages. Study results and caveats: Older age went with lower TCR beta diversity per million T cells, in a roughly linear way. Naive T cell percentage by flow cytometry tracked strongly with beta diversity.

Germline CDR1 is SGHDN and CDR2 is FVKESK. The CDR3 runs to 18 residues. V shed 3 bases, J shed 4 bases, and the junction held 14 bases outside the gene matches. Then a second PCR, running about 6 to 12 cycles, was carried out with a sample-barcoded 5' primer and a J-beta primer mix. TCRdb itself ran the 5' RACE reads through MiXCR, one entry per CDR3 protein. Among 700,000 to 850,000 distinct CDR3 sequences listed, 35% to 40% were seen once. This clonotype was counted many times. Its specificity is unknown. The donors, healthy Caucasians from Russia, were aged roughly 6 to 90. Roughly 10 milliliters of peripheral blood were drawn from each donor into EDTA-treated tubes.

The receptor was isolated from a man aged 18 to 29 in good health. This sequence joins TRBV14 and TRBJ2-1; 8 bases are a match to TRBD2. Source material: blood. CDR3 sequence: CASSHTRGGPFGYNEQFF. The CDR3 DNA reads TGTGCCAGCAGCCATACCCGGGGGGGCCCCTTTGGTTACAATGAGCAGTTCTTC. The variable domain in full, with the rest retrieved from reference TRBV14 and TRBJ2-1, is EAGVTQFPSHSVIEKGQTVTLRCDPISGHDNLYWYRRVMGKEIKFLLHFVKESKQDESGMPNNRFLAERTGGTYSTLKVQPAELEDSGVYFCASSHTRGGPFGYNEQFFGPGTRLTVL.